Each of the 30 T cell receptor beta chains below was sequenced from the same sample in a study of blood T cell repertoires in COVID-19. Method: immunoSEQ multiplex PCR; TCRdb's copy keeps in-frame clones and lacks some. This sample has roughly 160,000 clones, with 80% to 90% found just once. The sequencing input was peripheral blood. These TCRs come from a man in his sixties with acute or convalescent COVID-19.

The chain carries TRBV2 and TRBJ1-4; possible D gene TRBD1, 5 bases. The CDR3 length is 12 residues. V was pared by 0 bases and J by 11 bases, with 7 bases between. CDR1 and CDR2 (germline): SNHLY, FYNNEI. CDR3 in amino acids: CASSEARQKLFF. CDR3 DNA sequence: TGTGCCAGCAGTGAAGCCCGACAGAAACTGTTTTTT.

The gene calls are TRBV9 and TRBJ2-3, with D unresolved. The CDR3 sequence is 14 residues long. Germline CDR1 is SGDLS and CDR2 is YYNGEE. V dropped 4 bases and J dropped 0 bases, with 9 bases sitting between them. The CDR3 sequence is CASSLTVSTDTQYF. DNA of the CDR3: TGTGCCAGCAGCCTTACAGTAAGCACAGATACGCAGTATTTT. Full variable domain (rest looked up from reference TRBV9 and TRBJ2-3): DSGVTQTPKHLITATGQRVTLRCSPRSGDLSVYWYQQSLDQGLQFLIQYYNGEERAKGNILERFSAQQFPDLHSELNLSSLELGDSALYFCASSLTVSTDTQYFGPGTRLTVL.

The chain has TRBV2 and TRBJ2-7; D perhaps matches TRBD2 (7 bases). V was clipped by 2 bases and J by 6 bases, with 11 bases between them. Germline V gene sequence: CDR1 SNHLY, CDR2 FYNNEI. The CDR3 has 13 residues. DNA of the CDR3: TGTGCCAGCAGTGAAAGTAGGGGGGGCGAGCAGTACTTC. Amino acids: CASSESRGGEQYF.

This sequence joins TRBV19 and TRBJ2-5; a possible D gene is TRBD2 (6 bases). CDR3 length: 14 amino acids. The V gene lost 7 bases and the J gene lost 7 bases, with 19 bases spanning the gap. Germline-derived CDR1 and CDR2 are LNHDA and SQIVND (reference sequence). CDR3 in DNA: TGTGCCAGTACCCCACGGGATTCGCGGGGGACCCAGTACTTC. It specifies CASTPRDSRGTQYF.

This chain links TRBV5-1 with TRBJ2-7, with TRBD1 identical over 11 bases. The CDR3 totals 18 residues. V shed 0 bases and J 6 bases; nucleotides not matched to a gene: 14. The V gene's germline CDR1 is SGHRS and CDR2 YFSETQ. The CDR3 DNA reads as TGCGCCAGCAGCTTGGAGCCTCTCGGGACAGGGGGTTTCAGCGAGCAGTACTTC. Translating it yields CASSLEPLGTGGFSEQYF.

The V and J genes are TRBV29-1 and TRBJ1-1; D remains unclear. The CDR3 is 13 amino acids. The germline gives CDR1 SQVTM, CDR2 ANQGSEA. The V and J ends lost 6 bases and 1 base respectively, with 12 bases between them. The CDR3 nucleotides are TGCAGCGTCGGGCGGGAGTCGAACACTGAAGCTTTCTTT. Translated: CSVGRESNTEAFF.

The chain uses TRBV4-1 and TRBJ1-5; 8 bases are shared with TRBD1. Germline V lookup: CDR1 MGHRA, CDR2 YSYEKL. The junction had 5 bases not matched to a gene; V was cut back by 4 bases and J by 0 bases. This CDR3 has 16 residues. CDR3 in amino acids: CASSPDRDYSNQPQHF. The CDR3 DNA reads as TGCGCCAGCAGCCCGGACAGGGATTATAGCAATCAGCCCCAGCATTTT.

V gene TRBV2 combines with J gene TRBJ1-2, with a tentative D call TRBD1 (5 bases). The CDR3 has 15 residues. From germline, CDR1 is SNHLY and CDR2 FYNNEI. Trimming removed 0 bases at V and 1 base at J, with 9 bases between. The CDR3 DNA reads TGTGCCAGCAGTGAAGCTGCAGGGTTTAACTATGGCTACACCTTC. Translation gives CASSEAAGFNYGYTF.

CDR3 DNA: TGCAGCGTTCAGGGGGCGTGGGATCAGCCCCAGCATTTT. It yields the protein CSVQGAWDQPQHF. The chain is built from TRBV29-1 and TRBJ1-5; 8 bases are a match to TRBD1. The length of the CDR3 is 13 residues. J was trimmed by 5 bases and V by 5 bases; bases with no gene match: 5. Germline assignment: CDR1 SQVTM and CDR2 ANQGSEA.

The CDR3 spells CASSFRDKGGYTF. The CDR3 DNA reads TGTGCCAGCAGCTTCCGGGACAAGGGTGGCTACACCTTC. This chain joins TRBV7-2 and TRBJ1-2; D is possibly TRBD1 (6 bases). The CDR3 contains 13 residues. Trimming stripped 3 bases from V and 7 bases from J, with 12 bases between. Germline V gives CDR1 SGHTA, CDR2 FQGNSA.

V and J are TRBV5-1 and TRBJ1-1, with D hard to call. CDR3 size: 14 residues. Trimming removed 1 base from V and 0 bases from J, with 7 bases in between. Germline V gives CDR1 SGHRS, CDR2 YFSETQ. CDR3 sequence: CASSLTVVNTEAFF. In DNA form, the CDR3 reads TGCGCCAGCAGCTTGACGGTAGTGAACACTGAAGCTTTCTTT.

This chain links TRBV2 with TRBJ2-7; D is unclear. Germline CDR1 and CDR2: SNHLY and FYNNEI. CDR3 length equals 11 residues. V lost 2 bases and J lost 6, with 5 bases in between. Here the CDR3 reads CASSEWSEQYF. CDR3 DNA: TGTGCCAGCAGTGAATGGAGCGAGCAGTACTTC.

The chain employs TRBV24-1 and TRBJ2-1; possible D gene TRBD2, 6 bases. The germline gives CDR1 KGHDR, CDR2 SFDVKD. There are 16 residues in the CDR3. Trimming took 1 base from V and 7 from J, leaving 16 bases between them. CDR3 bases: TGTGCCACCAGTGATTTTGGGACTCGCCCTGGGAATGAGCAGTTCTTC. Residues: CATSDFGTRPGNEQFF.

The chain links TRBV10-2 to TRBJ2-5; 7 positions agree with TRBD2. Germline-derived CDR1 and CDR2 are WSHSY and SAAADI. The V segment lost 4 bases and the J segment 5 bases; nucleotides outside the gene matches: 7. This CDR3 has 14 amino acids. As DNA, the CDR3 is TGCGCCAGCAGTGTAGGCGGGAGCGGGGAGACCCAGTACTTC. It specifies CASSVGGSGETQYF.

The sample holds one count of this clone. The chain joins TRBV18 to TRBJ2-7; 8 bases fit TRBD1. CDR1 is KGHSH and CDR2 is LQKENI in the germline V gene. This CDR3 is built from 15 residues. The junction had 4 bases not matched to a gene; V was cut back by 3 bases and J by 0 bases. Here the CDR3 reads CASSPAGQGSYEQYF. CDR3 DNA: TGTGCCAGCTCACCGGCAGGACAGGGCTCCTACGAGCAGTACTTC. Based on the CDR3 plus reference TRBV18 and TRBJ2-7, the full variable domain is NAGVMQNPRHLVRRRGQEARLRCSPMKGHSHVYWYRQLPEEGLKFMVYLQKENIIDESGMPKERFSAEFPKEGPSILRIQQVVRGDSAAYFCASSPAGQGSYEQYFGPGTRLTVT.

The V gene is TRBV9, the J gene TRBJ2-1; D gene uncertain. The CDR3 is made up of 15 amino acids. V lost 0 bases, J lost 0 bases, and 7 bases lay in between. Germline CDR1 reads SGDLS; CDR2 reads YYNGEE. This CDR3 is CASSVGPVSYNEQFF. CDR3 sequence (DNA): TGTGCCAGCAGCGTAGGGCCTGTCTCCTACAATGAGCAGTTCTTC.

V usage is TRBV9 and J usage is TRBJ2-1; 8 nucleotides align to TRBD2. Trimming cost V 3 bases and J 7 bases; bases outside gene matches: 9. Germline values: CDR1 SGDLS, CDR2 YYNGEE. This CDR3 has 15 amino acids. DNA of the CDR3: TGTGCCAGCAGCGCCATAGCGGGAATGAGGAATGAGCAGTTCTTC. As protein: CASSAIAGMRNEQFF.

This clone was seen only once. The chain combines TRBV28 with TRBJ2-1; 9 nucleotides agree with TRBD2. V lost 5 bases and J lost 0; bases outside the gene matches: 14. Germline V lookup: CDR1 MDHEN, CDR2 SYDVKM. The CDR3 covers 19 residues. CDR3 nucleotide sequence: TGTGCCAGCAGTCACCCGAGACTAGCGGCCATGAGCTCCTACAATGAGCAGTTCTTC. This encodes CASSHPRLAAMSSYNEQFF.

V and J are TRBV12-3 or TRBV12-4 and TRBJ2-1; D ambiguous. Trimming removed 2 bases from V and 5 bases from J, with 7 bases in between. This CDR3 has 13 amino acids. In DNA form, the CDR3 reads TGTGCCAGCAGTTTAAGGCGGCACAATGAGCAGTTCTTC. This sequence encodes CASSLRRHNEQFF.

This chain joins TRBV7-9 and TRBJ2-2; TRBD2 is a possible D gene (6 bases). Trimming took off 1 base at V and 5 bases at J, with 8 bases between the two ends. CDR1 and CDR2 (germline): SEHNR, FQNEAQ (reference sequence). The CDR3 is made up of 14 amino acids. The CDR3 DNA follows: TGTGCCAGCAGCTTAGGTCTAGCGACCGGGGAGCTGTTTTTT. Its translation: CASSLGLATGELFF.

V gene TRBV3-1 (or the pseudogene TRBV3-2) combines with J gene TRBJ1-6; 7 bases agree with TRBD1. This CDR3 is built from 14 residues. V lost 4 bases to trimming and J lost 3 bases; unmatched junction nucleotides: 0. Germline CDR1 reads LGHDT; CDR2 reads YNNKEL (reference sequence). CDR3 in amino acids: CASSRQGYNSPLHF. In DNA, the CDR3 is TGTGCCAGCAGCCGACAGGGCTATAATTCACCCCTCCACTTT.

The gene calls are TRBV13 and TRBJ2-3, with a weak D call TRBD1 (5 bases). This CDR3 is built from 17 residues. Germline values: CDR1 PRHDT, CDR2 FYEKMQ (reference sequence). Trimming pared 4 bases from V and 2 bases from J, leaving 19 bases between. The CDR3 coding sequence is TGTGCCAGCAGCTCGTCAGGTTGGACATCACCCACAGATACGCAGTATTTT. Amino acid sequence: CASSSSGWTSPTDTQYF.

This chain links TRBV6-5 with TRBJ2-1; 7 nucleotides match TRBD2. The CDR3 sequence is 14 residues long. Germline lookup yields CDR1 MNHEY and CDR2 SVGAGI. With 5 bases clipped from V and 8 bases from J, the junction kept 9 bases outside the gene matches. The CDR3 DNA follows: TGTGCCAGCAGTCCACTGGGGCGGGAGTATGAGCAGTTCTTC. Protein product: CASSPLGREYEQFF.

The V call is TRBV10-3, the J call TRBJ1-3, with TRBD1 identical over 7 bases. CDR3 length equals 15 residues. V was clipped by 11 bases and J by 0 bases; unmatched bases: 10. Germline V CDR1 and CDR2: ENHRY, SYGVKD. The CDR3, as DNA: TGTGCCGTAGGGGGACAGCTAGTCTCTGGAAACACCATATATTTT. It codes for CAVGGQLVSGNTIYF.

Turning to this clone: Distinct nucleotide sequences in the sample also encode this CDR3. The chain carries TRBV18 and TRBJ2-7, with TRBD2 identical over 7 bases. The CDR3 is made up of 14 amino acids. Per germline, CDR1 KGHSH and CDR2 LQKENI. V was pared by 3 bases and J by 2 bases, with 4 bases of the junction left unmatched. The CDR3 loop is CASSPGLTTYEQYF. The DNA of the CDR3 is TGTGCCAGCTCACCGGGACTAACGACCTACGAGCAGTACTTC. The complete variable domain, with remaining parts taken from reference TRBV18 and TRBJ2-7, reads NAGVMQNPRHLVRRRGQEARLRCSPMKGHSHVYWYRQLPEEGLKFMVYLQKENIIDESGMPKERFSAEFPKEGPSILRIQQVVRGDSAAYFCASSPGLTTYEQYFGPGTRLTVT.

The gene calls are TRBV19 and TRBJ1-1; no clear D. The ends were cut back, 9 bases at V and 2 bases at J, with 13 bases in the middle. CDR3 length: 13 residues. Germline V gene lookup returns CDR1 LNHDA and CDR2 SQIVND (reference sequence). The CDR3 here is CASESGLNTEAFF. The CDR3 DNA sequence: TGTGCCAGCGAATCCGGACTAAACACTGAAGCTTTCTTT.

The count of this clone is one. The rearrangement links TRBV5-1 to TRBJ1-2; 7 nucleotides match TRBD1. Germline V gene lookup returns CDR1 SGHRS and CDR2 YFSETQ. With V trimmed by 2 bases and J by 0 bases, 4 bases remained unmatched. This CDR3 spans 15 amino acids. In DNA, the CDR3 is TGCGCCAGCAGCTTTACAGGGGTCCCTAACTATGGCTACACCTTC. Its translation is CASSFTGVPNYGYTF.

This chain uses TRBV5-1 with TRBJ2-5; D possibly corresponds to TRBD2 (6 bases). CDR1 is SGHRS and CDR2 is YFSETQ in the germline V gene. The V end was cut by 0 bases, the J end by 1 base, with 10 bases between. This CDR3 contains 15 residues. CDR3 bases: TGCGCCAGCAGCTTGGGTCCGGGGGTCCAAGAGACCCAGTACTTC. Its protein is CASSLGPGVQETQYF.

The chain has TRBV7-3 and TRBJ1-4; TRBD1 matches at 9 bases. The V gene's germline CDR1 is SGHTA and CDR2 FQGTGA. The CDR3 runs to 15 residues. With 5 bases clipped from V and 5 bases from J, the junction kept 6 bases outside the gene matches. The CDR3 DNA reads TGTGCCAGCAGCGCAACAGGGGGCGCAAATGAAAAACTGTTTTTT. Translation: CASSATGGANEKLFF.

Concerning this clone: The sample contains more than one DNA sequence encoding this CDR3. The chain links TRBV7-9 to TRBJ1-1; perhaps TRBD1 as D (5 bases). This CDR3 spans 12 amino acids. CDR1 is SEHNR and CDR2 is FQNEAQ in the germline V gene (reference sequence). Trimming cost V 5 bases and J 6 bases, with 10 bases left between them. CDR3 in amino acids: CASSPGGAEAFF. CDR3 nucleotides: TGTGCCAGCAGCCCGGGGGGAGCTGAAGCTTTCTTT.